Detailed here is one T cell receptor beta chain. This sample was included in a study of blood T cell repertoires in COVID-19. Study-wide context: The United States, Italy and Spain supplied acute and convalescent COVID-19 samples. T cells, B-cell-depleted T cells, or PBMCs provided the cDNA or gDNA that served as material.

Original analysis: Reference gene primer amplification yielded estimated nucleated cell counts. Clones were read by immunoSEQ multiplex PCR, and TCRdb kept only the in-frame ones, dropping some. The V and J calls and clone size were taken over from that table, and D and trimming were inferred from the DNA. The sample has 200,000 or so clones, 80% to 90% seen once. The germline V gene encodes CDR1 LNHNV and CDR2 YYDKDF (reference sequence). The V gene end was trimmed by 1 base and the J gene end by 0 bases; junction bases not matched to a gene: 5. The CDR3 spans 17 residues. The chain links TRBV15 to TRBJ2-1; TRBD2 agrees at 8 bases. This sequence was found in a woman aged 70-85 years with acute or convalescent COVID-19. The sample was peripheral blood. The CDR3 DNA follows: TGTGCCACCAGCAGAGTTAGCGGGGTGAGCTCCTACAATGAGCAGTTCTTC. Protein product: CATSRVSGVSSYNEQFF.